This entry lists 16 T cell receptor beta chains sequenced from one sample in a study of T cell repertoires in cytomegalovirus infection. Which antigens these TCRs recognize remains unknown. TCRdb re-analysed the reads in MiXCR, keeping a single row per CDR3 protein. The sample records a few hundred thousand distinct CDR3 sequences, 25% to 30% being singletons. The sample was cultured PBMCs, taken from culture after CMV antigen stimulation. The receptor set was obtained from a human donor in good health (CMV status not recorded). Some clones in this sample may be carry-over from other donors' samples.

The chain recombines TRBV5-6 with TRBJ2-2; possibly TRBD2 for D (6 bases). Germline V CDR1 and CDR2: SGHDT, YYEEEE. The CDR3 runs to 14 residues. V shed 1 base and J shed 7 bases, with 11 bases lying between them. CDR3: CASSLRGRSGELFF. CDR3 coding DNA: TGTGCCAGCAGCTTGCGGGGGAGGAGCGGGGAGCTGTTTTTT.

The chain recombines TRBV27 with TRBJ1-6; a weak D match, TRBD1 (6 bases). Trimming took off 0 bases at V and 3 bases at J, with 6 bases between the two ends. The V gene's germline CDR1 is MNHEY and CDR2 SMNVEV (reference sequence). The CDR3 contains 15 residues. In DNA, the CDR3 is TGTGCCAGCAGTTTATCAGGGGGCTATAATTCACCCCTCCACTTT. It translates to CASSLSGGYNSPLHF.

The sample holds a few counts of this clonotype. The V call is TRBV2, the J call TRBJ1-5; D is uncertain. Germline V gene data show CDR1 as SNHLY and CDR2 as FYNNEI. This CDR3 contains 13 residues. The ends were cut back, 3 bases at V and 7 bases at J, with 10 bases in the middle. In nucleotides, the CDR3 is TGTGCCAGCAGTGAGGGGTGGTACCAGCCCCAGCATTTT. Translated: CASSEGWYQPQHF.

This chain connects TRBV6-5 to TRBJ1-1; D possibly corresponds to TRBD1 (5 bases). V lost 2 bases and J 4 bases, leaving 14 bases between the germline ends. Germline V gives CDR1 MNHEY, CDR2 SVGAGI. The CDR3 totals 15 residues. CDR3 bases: TGTGCCAGCAGTTACGCCAAATCGGGGGGCACTGAAGCTTTCTTT. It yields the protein CASSYAKSGGTEAFF.

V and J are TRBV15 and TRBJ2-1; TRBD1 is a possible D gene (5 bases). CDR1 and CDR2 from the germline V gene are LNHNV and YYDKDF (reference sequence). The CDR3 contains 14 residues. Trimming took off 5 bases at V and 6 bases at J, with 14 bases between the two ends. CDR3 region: CATSRPTVSNEQFF. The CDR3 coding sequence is TGTGCCACCAGCCGACCGACAGTGAGCAATGAGCAGTTCTTC.

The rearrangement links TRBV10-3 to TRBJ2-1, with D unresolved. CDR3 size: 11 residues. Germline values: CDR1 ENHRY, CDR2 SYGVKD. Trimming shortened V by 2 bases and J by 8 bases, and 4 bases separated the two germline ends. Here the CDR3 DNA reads TGTGCCATCAGTGAGGCCGATGAGCAGTTCTTC. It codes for CAISEADEQFF.

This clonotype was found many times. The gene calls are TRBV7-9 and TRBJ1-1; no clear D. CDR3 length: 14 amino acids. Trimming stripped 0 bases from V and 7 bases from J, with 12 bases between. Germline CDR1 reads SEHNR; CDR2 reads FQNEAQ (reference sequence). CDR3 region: CASSLARAGLEAFF. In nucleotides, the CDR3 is TGTGCCAGCAGCTTAGCTAGGGCGGGTCTTGAAGCTTTCTTT.

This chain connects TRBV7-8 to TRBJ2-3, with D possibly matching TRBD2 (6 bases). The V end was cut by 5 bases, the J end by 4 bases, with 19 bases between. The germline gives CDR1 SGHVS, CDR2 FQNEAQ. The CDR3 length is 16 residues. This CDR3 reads CASSPRDSEGPDTQYF. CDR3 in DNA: TGTGCCAGCAGCCCGCGGGACTCGGAGGGGCCAGATACGCAGTATTTT.

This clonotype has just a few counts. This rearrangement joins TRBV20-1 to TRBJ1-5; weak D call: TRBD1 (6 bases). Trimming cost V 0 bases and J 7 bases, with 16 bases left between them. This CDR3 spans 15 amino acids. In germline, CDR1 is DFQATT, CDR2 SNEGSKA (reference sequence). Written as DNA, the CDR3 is TGCAGTGCTAGAGATCCCACAGACAGGCTACAGCCCCAGCATTTT. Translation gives CSARDPTDRLQPQHF.

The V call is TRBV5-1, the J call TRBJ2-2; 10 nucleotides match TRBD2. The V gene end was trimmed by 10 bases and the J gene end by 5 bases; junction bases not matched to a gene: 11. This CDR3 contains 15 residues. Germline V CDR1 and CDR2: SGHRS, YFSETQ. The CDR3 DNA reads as TGCGCCTCTTCGGCTAGCGGGAGAAGGACCGGGGAGCTGTTTTTT. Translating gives CASSASGRRTGELFF.

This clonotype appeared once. DNA for the CDR3: TGTGCCAGCAGTGGTCAGGGGGCAGATACGCAGTATTTT. It specifies CASSGQGADTQYF. The rearrangement uses TRBV12-3 or TRBV12-4 and TRBJ2-3; 7 nucleotides line up with TRBD1. The V segment lost 5 bases and the J segment 4 bases; nucleotides outside the gene matches: 3. This CDR3 region has 13 residues.

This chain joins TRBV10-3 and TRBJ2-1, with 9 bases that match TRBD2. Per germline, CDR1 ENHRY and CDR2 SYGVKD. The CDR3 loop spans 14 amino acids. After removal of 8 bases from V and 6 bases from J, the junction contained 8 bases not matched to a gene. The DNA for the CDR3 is TGTGCCATCGCCGCTGGGCGGGAGGGCAATGAGCAGTTCTTC. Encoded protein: CAIAAGREGNEQFF.

The CDR3 reads CASSGREGRYEQYF. In DNA form, the CDR3 reads TGTGCCAGCAGTGGGCGGGAGGGCCGTTACGAGCAGTACTTC. V usage is TRBV25-1 and J usage is TRBJ2-7; TRBD2 agrees at 9 bases. With 4 bases clipped from V and 4 bases from J, the junction kept 5 bases outside the gene matches. The CDR3 runs 14 residues. CDR1 and CDR2 from the germline V gene are MGHDK and SYGVNS.

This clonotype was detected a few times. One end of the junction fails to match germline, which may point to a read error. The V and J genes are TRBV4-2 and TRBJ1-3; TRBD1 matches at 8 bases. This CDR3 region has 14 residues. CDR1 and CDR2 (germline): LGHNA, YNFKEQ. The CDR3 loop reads CASSQGDRGTTIYF. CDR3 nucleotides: TGTGCCAGCAGCCAAGGCGACAGGGGAACCACCATATATTTT.

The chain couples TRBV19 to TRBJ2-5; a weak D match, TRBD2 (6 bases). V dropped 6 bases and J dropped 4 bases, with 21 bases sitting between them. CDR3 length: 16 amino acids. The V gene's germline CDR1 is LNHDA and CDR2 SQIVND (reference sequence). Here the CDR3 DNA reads TGTGCCAGTAGCCCCGGGGGTTCGGCTTTACGAGAGACCCAGTACTTC. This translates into CASSPGGSALRETQYF.

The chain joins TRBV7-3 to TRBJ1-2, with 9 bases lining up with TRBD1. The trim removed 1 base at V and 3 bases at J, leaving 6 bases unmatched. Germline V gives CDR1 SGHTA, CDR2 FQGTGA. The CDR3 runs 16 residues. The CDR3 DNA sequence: TGTGCCAGCAGCTTAAAGGGACAGGGTGTTGACTATGGCTACACCTTC. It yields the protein CASSLKGQGVDYGYTF. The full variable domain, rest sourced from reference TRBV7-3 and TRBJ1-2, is GAGVSQTPSNKVTEKGKYVELRCDPISGHTALYWYRQSLGQGPEFLIYFQGTGAADDSGLPNDRFFAVRPEGSVSTLKIQRTERGDSAVYLCASSLKGQGVDYGYTFGSGTRLTVV.